The source of this T cell receptor beta chain is a study of blood T cell repertoires in COVID-19. About the study: The cDNA or gDNA used as material had been derived from T cells, B-cell-depleted T cells, or PBMCs.

Original processing methods: Amplified reference gene primers provided the basis for estimating nucleated cell counts. The method was immunoSEQ multiplex PCR; TCRdb's version includes in-frame clones alone and lacks a portion of them. V and J calls and clone size are as listed in that table; D and trimming were resolved from the DNA. The sample lists 95,000 to 110,000 clones, more than 80% occurring once. Sample: peripheral blood. The receptor was isolated from a woman aged 55-70 years with acute or convalescent COVID-19.

CDR3 in amino acids: CSVVTVEAFF. CDR3 DNA sequence: TGCAGCGTTGTAACTGTTGAAGCTTTCTTT. This chain connects TRBV29-1 to TRBJ1-1; D not resolved. Trimming shortened V by 4 bases and J by 7 bases, and 7 bases separated the two germline ends. Germline lookup yields CDR1 SQVTM and CDR2 ANQGSEA. The CDR3 extends over 10 amino acids.